The 15 T cell receptor beta chains below all came from one sample that was sequenced in a study of shared clonotypes between healthy human individuals. Profiling relied on immunoSEQ multiplex PCR, and the TCRdb table lists in-frame clones only, not all of them. The sample lists about 490,000 clones, 76% occurring once. Input material: PBMCs. The receptors shown here come from a woman aged 40 to 50 in good health. Some clones in this sample may be carry-over from other donors' samples.

This rearrangement joins TRBV19 to TRBJ1-1; D uncertain. Germline CDR1 is LNHDA and CDR2 is SQIVND (reference sequence). The V and J ends lost 5 bases and 3 bases respectively, with 16 bases between them. The CDR3 spans 15 residues. DNA for the CDR3: TGTGCCAGTAGTCCTACTCTCGCCGGCGACACTGAAGCTTTCTTT. Its protein is CASSPTLAGDTEAFF. The whole variable domain, filled in from reference TRBV19 and TRBJ1-1, reads DGGITQSPKYLFRKEGQNVTLSCEQNLNHDAMYWYRQDPGQGLRLIYYSQIVNDFQKGDIAEGYSVSREKKESFPLTVTSAQKNPTAFYLCASSPTLAGDTEAFFGQGTRLTVV.

This chain joins TRBV15 and TRBJ2-7; TRBD2 agrees at 10 bases. Germline CDR1 LNHNV, CDR2 YYDKDF (reference sequence). The CDR3 has 16 residues. The V and J ends lost 0 bases and 3 bases, in that order; junction bases with no gene match: 5. The CDR3 sequence: CATSRDRGLANYEQYF. CDR3 coding DNA: TGTGCCACCAGCAGAGATAGGGGACTAGCGAACTACGAGCAGTACTTC.

This chain links TRBV11-2 with TRBJ2-7, with TRBD1 as a possible D gene (6 bases). V was pared by 3 bases and J by 3 bases, with 15 bases between. CDR1 is SGHAT, CDR2 FQNNGV, per germline. The CDR3 has 15 amino acids. DNA for the CDR3: TGTGCCAGCAGCTTTAACCCAGCAGGGGACTACGAGCAGTACTTC. Its protein product is CASSFNPAGDYEQYF.

V is TRBV13 and J is TRBJ2-1, with 14 bases matching TRBD2. Germline V gives CDR1 PRHDT, CDR2 FYEKMQ (reference sequence). This CDR3 is 15 amino acids long. V shed 5 bases and J 9 bases; nucleotides not matched to a gene: 6. CDR3 in DNA: TGTGCCAGCAGCCCAACCGGGACTAGCGGGAGTGAGCAGTTCTTC. This translates into CASSPTGTSGSEQFF. Full variable domain (outside the CDR3, taken from reference TRBV13 and TRBJ2-1): AAGVIQSPRHLIKEKRETATLKCYPIPRHDTVYWYQQGPGQDPQFLISFYEKMQSDKGSIPDRFSAQQFSDYHSELNMSSLELGDSALYFCASSPTGTSGSEQFFGPGTRLTVL.

The CDR3 reads CASSPHRGLSYEQYF. The DNA for the CDR3 is TGTGCCAGCAGCCCCCACCGGGGCCTCAGCTACGAGCAGTACTTC. The chain has TRBV4-2 and TRBJ2-5; TRBD1 or TRBD2 may be the D gene (5 bases each). The end of the DNA fits TRBJ2-7 better, so the J call may be wrong. Germline CDR1 and CDR2: LGHNA and YNFKEQ. CDR3 length: 15 residues.

This chain uses TRBV19 with TRBJ1-1, with TRBD1 identical over 9 bases. With 6 bases clipped from V and 1 base from J, the junction kept 9 bases outside the gene matches. Germline CDR1 and CDR2: LNHDA and SQIVND (reference sequence). The CDR3 sequence is 16 residues long. The CDR3 reads CASSLLQGAPNTEAFF. Here the CDR3 DNA reads TGTGCCAGTAGCCTCCTACAGGGGGCGCCGAACACTGAAGCTTTCTTT.

The V and J genes are TRBV25-1 and TRBJ1-2, with TRBD1 matching 7 bases. The CDR3 spans 15 residues. Per the germline V gene, CDR1 is MGHDK and CDR2 is SYGVNS. CDR3 DNA: TGTGCTCAATCCCACGACAGGGAATCGGACTATGGCTACACCTTC. Its translation is CAQSHDRESDYGYTF.

For this clone: Just one base apart from a much larger clone, this may be a read error. The V gene is TRBV2, the J gene TRBJ1-1; tentative D call: TRBD1 (6 bases). V shed 11 bases and J shed 4 bases, with 17 bases lying between them. Germline values: CDR1 SNHLY, CDR2 FYNNEI. CDR3 length: 13 residues. This chain's CDR3 is CAGNRGEVTEAFF. The CDR3 region has the DNA TGTGCCGGCAATAGGGGGGAGGTCACTGAAGCTTTCTTT.

Points on this clone: A single base separates this from a much larger clone, so it may be a read error. The chain's CDR3 is CASSETSGNSYEQYF. For the CDR3, the DNA is TGTGCCAGCAGTGAGACTAGCGGGAACTCCTACGAGCAGTACTTC. This chain links TRBV6-1 with TRBJ2-7; TRBD2 matches 11 bases. V was clipped by 3 bases and J by 0 bases; unmatched bases: 1. There are 15 residues in the CDR3. Germline lookup yields CDR1 MNHNS and CDR2 SASEGT.

The CDR3 reads CASGTDTQYF. CDR3 nucleotides: TGTGCCAGCGGCACAGATACGCAGTATTTT. The genes are TRBV9 and TRBJ2-3; D unresolved. V was trimmed by 7 bases and J by 1 base, leaving 1 base between them. This CDR3 has 10 amino acids. Germline CDR1 and CDR2: SGDLS and YYNGEE.

The chain uses TRBV28 and TRBJ2-5, with D possibly being TRBD1 (6 bases). V gave up 1 base and J gave up 5 bases, with 11 bases separating them. Germline CDR1 MDHEN, CDR2 SYDVKM. This CDR3 has 14 residues. The CDR3 DNA is TGTGCCAGCAGTTTATCCAGGGGAGAGGAGACCCAGTACTTC. Translation: CASSLSRGEETQYF.

Turning to this clone: Since a much larger clone is just one base distant, this may be a read error. The chain employs TRBV5-5 and TRBJ1-4; no clear D gene. Between the trimmed V and J ends, which lost 2 bases and 4 bases, there was a span of 3 bases. In germline, CDR1 is SGHKS, CDR2 YYEKEE (reference sequence). The CDR3 loop spans 12 amino acids. CDR3: CASSFLNEKLFF. CDR3 nucleotides: TGTGCCAGCAGCTTCCTTAATGAAAAACTGTTTTTT. Supplemented by reference TRBV5-5 and TRBJ1-4, the full variable domain reads DAGVTQSPTHLIKTRGQQVTLRCSPISGHKSVSWYQQVLGQGPQFIFQYYEKEERGRGNFPDRFSARQFPNYSSELNVNALLLGDSALYLCASSFLNEKLFFGSGTQLSVL.

V usage is TRBV6-6 and J usage is TRBJ2-2; D remains unclear. CDR1 and CDR2 (germline): MNHNY, SVGAGI (reference sequence). The CDR3 has 12 amino acids. The V end was cut by 4 bases, the J end by 6 bases, with 6 bases between. The CDR3 DNA sequence: TGTGCCAGCAGTTCTGGGGCCGGGGAGCTGTTTTTT. This translates into CASSSGAGELFF.

Note on this clone: Germline and junction disagree at one end, which may indicate a read error. Other DNA variants within this sample encode the same CDR3. The V gene is TRBV6-1, the J gene TRBJ2-1; 8 bases agree with TRBD2. CDR1 and CDR2 (germline): MNHNS, SASEGT. The CDR3 consists of 15 residues. As DNA, the CDR3 is TGTGCCAGCAGCGAAGCGGGAGAGGCTTACAATGAGCAGTTCTTC. The encoded protein is CASSEAGEAYNEQFF.

The chain links TRBV28 to TRBJ1-2; 7 bases agree with TRBD1. There are 14 residues in the CDR3. The V segment lost 2 bases and the J segment 2 bases; nucleotides outside the gene matches: 2. Germline V lookup: CDR1 MDHEN, CDR2 SYDVKM. This CDR3 reads CASSLQTGNYGYTF. The CDR3 nucleotides read TGTGCCAGCAGTTTACAGACAGGGAACTATGGCTACACCTTC.